The rows below give T cell receptor beta chains drawn from one sample of a study of blood T cell repertoires in COVID-19. Data came from immunoSEQ multiplex PCR; TCRdb stores just in-frame clones and leaves some out. The table lists around 260,000 clones, over 75% of them singletons. Sequenced sample: PBMCs or T cells enriched from blood (not recorded which). The receptors come from a woman in her twenties or thirties who had recovered from COVID-19. Each CDR3 is given with its conserved first and last residue. D genes are given only for firm matches. Clone size is given for some rows only: seen once, a few or many times, or a class if the clone is expanded.

clone_size j_call d_call v_call cdr3_aa cdr3_nt
- TRBJ2-3 - TRBV10-3 CAISVQDTDTQYF TGTGCCATCAGTGTGCAGGACACAGATACGCAGTATTTT
- TRBJ1-5 - TRBV18 CASSPDSSPSHGQHF TGTGCCAGCTCACCTGACAGTAGCCCCAGTCATGGTCAGCATTTT
- TRBJ1-3 - TRBV7-8 CASSLIDRISGNTIYF TGTGCCAGCAGCCTAATCGACAGAATCTCTGGAAACACCATATATTTT
- TRBJ2-3 TRBD2 TRBV9 CASSVPSGSDTQYF TGTGCCAGCAGCGTCCCTAGCGGGAGTGATACGCAGTATTTT
- TRBJ1-2 TRBD1 TRBV6-4 CASSPGGVNYGYTF TGTGCCAGCAGCCCAGGGGGCGTGAACTATGGCTACACCTTC
- TRBJ2-1 TRBD1 TRBV29-1 CSVRLGTGPYNEQFF TGCAGCGTGAGACTCGGGACAGGGCCCTACAATGAGCAGTTCTTC
- TRBJ2-7 - TRBV9 CASSPRISSYEQYF TGTGCCAGCAGCCCGAGAATAAGTTCCTACGAGCAGTACTTC
- TRBJ2-1 - TRBV7-9 CASSHSTPNEQFF TGTGCCAGCAGCCACAGTACGCCCAATGAGCAGTTCTTC
- TRBJ1-1 - TRBV19 CASNVALMSGNTEAFF TGTGCCAGTAATGTCGCCCTTATGTCGGGGAACACTGAAGCTTTCTTT
- TRBJ2-5 TRBD2 TRBV9 CASSLGGNQVAGVETQYF TGTGCCAGCAGCCTAGGGGGGAACCAAGTAGCGGGAGTTGAGACCCAGTACTTC
- TRBJ2-7 TRBD2 TRBV6-5 CASSYRRLAGSYEQYF TGTGCCAGCAGTTACCGACGACTAGCGGGTTCCTACGAGCAGTACTTC
few TRBJ2-1 - TRBV3-1/TRBV3-2 CASSQDSRYLVNHEQFF TGTGCCAGCAGCCAAGACTCGCGGTACCTAGTTAACCATGAGCAGTTCTTC
- TRBJ2-7 - TRBV6-5 CASSPDRDYEQYF TGTGCCAGCAGTCCTGACAGAGACTACGAGCAGTACTTC
- TRBJ1-5 - TRBV19 CASSSSVVSNQPQHF TGTGCCAGTAGTTCGTCAGTTGTGAGCAATCAGCCCCAGCATTTT
- TRBJ2-5 - TRBV4-1 CASSQVTAGETQYF TGCGCCAGCAGCCAAGTGACCGCGGGGGAGACCCAGTACTTC
few TRBJ2-7 TRBD1 TRBV7-3 CASSSSGQGPYEQYF TGTGCCAGCAGCTCCTCGGGACAGGGGCCCTACGAGCAGTACTTC
- TRBJ2-1 TRBD2 TRBV24-1 CATSDLQGSGSIYNEQFF TGTGCCACCAGTGATTTGCAAGGTAGCGGGAGTATATACAATGAGCAGTTCTTC
- TRBJ2-5 TRBD2 TRBV18 CASSPQREAQETQYF TGTGCCAGCTCACCACAGCGGGAAGCTCAAGAGACCCAGTACTTC
- TRBJ2-2 TRBD2 TRBV7-2 CASSSRPGTRGFTGELFF TGTGCCAGCAGCTCCAGACCGGGGACTAGAGGCTTCACCGGGGAGCTGTTTTTT
- TRBJ2-7 TRBD2 TRBV19 CASSWTSGSDEQYF TGTGCCAGTAGCTGGACTAGCGGGAGTGACGAGCAGTACTTC
- TRBJ2-2 - TRBV21-1 CASSKQGADTGELFF TGTGCCAGCAGCAAACAGGGGGCCGACACCGGGGAGCTGTTTTTT
few TRBJ1-1 - TRBV7-3 CASSPAHTQGFLEAFF TGTGCCAGCAGCCCTGCCCATACTCAGGGGTTCTTAGAAGCTTTCTTT
- TRBJ2-7 TRBD2 TRBV6-2/TRBV6-3 CASSYTGGSYEQYF TGTGCCAGCAGTTACACGGGAGGGAGCTACGAGCAGTACTTC
- TRBJ2-7 TRBD2 TRBV11-2 CASSDSASGTYEQYF TGTGCCAGCAGCGACTCGGCTAGCGGAACCTACGAGCAGTACTTC
- TRBJ2-7 - TRBV7-6 CASSLVRGSYEQYF TGTGCCAGCAGCTTAGTGAGAGGCTCCTACGAGCAGTACTTC
- TRBJ1-2 - TRBV24-1 CATTSGGANGYTF TGTGCCACCACTTCGGGGGGCGCTAATGGCTACACCTTC
- TRBJ2-1 TRBD2 TRBV3-1/TRBV3-2 CASSQDRGLADYNEQFF TGTGCCAGCAGCCAAGATAGGGGACTAGCGGACTACAATGAGCAGTTCTTC
- TRBJ2-7 - TRBV11-1 CASSLGEAILYEQYF TGTGCCAGCAGCTTAGGCGAAGCGATCTTATACGAGCAGTACTTC
- TRBJ1-6 - TRBV30 CAWSLQGSSYNSPLHF TGTGCCTGGAGCCTCCAGGGAAGCTCCTATAATTCACCCCTCCACTTT
- TRBJ1-6 TRBD1 TRBV7-2 CASSLTGSLGDSPLHF TGTGCCAGCAGCTTGACAGGGAGTCTAGGAGATTCACCCCTCCACTTT
few TRBJ1-2 TRBD1 TRBV30 CAWSRTGTGAGYTF TGTGCCTGGAGTCGGACCGGGACAGGGGCTGGCTACACCTTC
- TRBJ2-7 TRBD2 TRBV5-4 CASSLRGGVSGLPYEQYF TGTGCCAGCAGCTTGAGGGGAGGGGTTTCGGGACTACCTTACGAGCAGTACTTC
- TRBJ2-7 - TRBV3-1/TRBV3-2 CASSQEGGRGEQYF TGTGCCAGCAGCCAAGAAGGGGGGAGGGGCGAGCAGTACTTC
- TRBJ2-1 TRBD1 TRBV25-1 CASRTGPKVVDEQFF TGTGCCAGCAGGACAGGGCCAAAAGTTGTCGATGAGCAGTTCTTC
- TRBJ2-7 - TRBV10-1 CASSESKSKSYLSSYEQYF TGCGCCAGCAGTGAGTCAAAGTCGAAGAGCTACCTAAGCTCCTACGAGCAGTACTTC
- TRBJ1-2 TRBD1 TRBV5-1 CASSLDAQGAGYTF TGCGCCAGCAGCTTGGATGCGCAGGGGGCTGGCTACACCTTC
once TRBJ2-1 TRBD2 TRBV11-2 CASSWTSGNNEQFF TGTGCCAGCAGCTGGACTAGCGGAAACAATGAGCAGTTCTTC
- TRBJ2-1 - TRBV5-4 CASSPPLAGHNEQFF TGTGCCAGCAGCCCACCTCTGGCGGGCCACAATGAGCAGTTCTTC
- TRBJ2-3 TRBD2 TRBV9 CASSVESGRSTDTQYF TGTGCCAGCAGCGTAGAAAGCGGGAGGAGCACAGATACGCAGTATTTT
- TRBJ2-5 TRBD1 TRBV27 CASTTLPGTDQETQYF TGTGCCAGCACAACGTTACCCGGGACAGATCAAGAGACCCAGTACTTC
- TRBJ1-4 - TRBV7-2 CASSLRSRGREKLFF TGTGCCAGCAGCTTAAGATCCAGGGGCAGGGAAAAACTGTTTTTT
- TRBJ2-5 - TRBV29-1 CSARGWRETQYF TGCAGCGCTCGGGGTTGGAGAGAGACCCAGTACTTC
- TRBJ2-1 TRBD2 TRBV11-2 CASSGDGRMYNEQFF TGTGCCAGCAGCGGCGACGGGAGGATGTACAATGAGCAGTTCTTC
- TRBJ2-1 - TRBV25-1 CASSEWDGGSEQFF TGTGCCAGCAGTGAATGGGATGGTGGGAGTGAGCAGTTCTTC
- TRBJ1-1 - TRBV5-4 CASSLDWAMNTEAFF TGTGCCAGCAGCTTGGATTGGGCCATGAACACTGAAGCTTTCTTT
few TRBJ2-2 TRBD1 TRBV7-9 CASSLFTGGTGELFF TGTGCCAGCAGCTTATTCACAGGGGGCACCGGGGAGCTGTTTTTT
- TRBJ2-7 TRBD2 TRBV7-8 CASSLALAGGPLYEQYF TGTGCCAGCAGCTTAGCGCTAGCGGGAGGCCCCCTCTACGAGCAGTACTTC
- TRBJ2-1 - TRBV6-2/TRBV6-3 CASSYLSPLSRVNEQFF TGTGCCAGCAGTTACCTATCTCCCTTGAGCAGGGTCAATGAGCAGTTCTTC
- TRBJ1-1 - TRBV28 CASSPVLTEAFF TGTGCCAGCAGCCCCGTATTGACTGAAGCTTTCTTT
- TRBJ2-1 - TRBV28 CASSLAGPRNEQFF TGTGCCAGCAGTTTGGCGGGCCCGCGCAATGAGCAGTTCTTC
- TRBJ2-3 TRBD2 TRBV28 CASSSSGSISDTQYF TGTGCCAGCAGCTCTAGCGGGAGTATATCAGATACGCAGTATTTT
- TRBJ1-6 - TRBV7-2 CASSLVPRTVLNSPLHF TGTGCCAGCAGCTTAGTCCCCCGGACAGTCTTAAATTCACCCCTCCACTTT
- TRBJ1-6 - TRBV7-2 CASRGTAGNNSPLHF TGTGCCAGCCGGGGGACCGCGGGTAATAATTCACCCCTCCACTTT
- TRBJ1-5 TRBD1 TRBV30 CAWSVDRVNQPQHF TGTGCCTGGAGTGTGGACAGGGTGAATCAGCCCCAGCATTTT
- TRBJ2-1 TRBD2 TRBV7-6 CASSLPGLAGGGTYNEQFF TGTGCCAGCAGCCTTCCGGGACTAGCGGGAGGGGGTACTTACAATGAGCAGTTCTTC
- TRBJ1-4 TRBD1 TRBV28 CASSPTGGSGEKLFF TGTGCCAGCAGCCCCACAGGGGGGTCTGGTGAAAAACTGTTTTTT
- TRBJ2-3 TRBD2 TRBV9 CASSRWGGPADTQYF TGTGCCAGCAGCAGGTGGGGAGGGCCTGCGGATACGCAGTATTTT
- TRBJ2-5 TRBD2 TRBV3-1/TRBV3-2 CASSQDPAGFQETQYF TGTGCCAGCAGCCAAGATCCAGCGGGGTTTCAAGAGACCCAGTACTTC